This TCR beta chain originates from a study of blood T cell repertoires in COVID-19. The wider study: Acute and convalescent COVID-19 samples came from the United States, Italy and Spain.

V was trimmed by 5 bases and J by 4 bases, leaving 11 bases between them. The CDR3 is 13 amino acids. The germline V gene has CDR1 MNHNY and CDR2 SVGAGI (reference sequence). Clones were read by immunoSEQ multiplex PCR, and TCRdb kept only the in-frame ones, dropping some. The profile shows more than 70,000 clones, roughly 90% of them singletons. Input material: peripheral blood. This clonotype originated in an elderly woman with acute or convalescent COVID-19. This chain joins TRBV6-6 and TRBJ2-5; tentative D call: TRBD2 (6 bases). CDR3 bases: TGTGCCAGCAGTCGACTAGGAGGAGAGACCCAGTACTTC. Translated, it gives CASSRLGGETQYF.